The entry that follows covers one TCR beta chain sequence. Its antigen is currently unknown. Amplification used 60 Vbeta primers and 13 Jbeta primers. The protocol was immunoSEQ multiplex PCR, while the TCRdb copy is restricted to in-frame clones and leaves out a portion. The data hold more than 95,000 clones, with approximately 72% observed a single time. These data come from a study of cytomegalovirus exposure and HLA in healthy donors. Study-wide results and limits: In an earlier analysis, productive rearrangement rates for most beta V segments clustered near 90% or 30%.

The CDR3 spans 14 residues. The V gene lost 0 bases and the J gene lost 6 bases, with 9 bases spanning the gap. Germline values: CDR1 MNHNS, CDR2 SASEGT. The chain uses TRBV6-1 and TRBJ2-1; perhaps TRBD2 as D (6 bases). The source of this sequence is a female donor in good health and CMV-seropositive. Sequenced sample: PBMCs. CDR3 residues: CASSEAPGVNEQFF. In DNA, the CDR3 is TGTGCCAGCAGTGAAGCACCGGGAGTCAATGAGCAGTTCTTC.